This passage covers 4 T cell receptor beta chains from one sample sequenced in a study of blood T cell repertoires in COVID-19. Sequencing used immunoSEQ multiplex PCR; TCRdb keeps in-frame clones, though not all of them. The table lists about 54,000 clones, about 82% of them singletons, with approximately 11% in the top ten. The sequenced sample was peripheral blood. Receptor source: a human donor in a cohort sampled during active COVID-19.

Here the CDR3 reads CASSQDNRDRVMERRAIYF. The CDR3, as DNA: TGTGCCAGCAGCCAAGACAACCGGGACAGGGTTATGGAAAGGAGAGCCATATATTTT. The chain recombines TRBV4-2 with TRBJ1-3, with 9 bases identical to TRBD1. The CDR3 contains 19 residues. Germline CDR1 is LGHNA and CDR2 is YNFKEQ. V was clipped by 0 bases and J by 11 bases; unmatched bases: 20.

The V call is TRBV14, the J call TRBJ1-4; 7 bases align to TRBD1. Germline V gene lookup returns CDR1 SGHDN and CDR2 FVKESK. Trimming cost V 1 base and J 6 bases; bases outside gene matches: 11. The CDR3 has 17 amino acids. CDR3 sequence: CASSQVGYAGGDEKLFF. CDR3 bases: TGTGCCAGCAGCCAAGTCGGATATGCAGGGGGTGATGAAAAACTGTTTTTT.

This chain links TRBV11-2 with TRBJ2-4, with 9 positions matching TRBD1. Germline loops: CDR1 SGHAT, CDR2 FQNNGV. V shed 5 bases, J shed 9 bases, and the junction held 11 bases outside the gene matches. There are 15 residues in the CDR3. DNA of the CDR3: TGTGCCAGCAGCCCTGACAGGGGGGGGCTCAGCATTCAGTACTTC. Translating it yields CASSPDRGGLSIQYF.

J is TRBJ1-5 and V is TRBV27; D possibly corresponds to TRBD1 (6 bases). Germline CDR1 is MNHEY and CDR2 is SMNVEV (reference sequence). This CDR3 is 14 amino acids long. The V end lost 5 bases, the J end lost 3 bases, and 11 bases lay between the germline ends. CDR3 in amino acids: CASSQGSYNQPQHF. The CDR3 DNA reads as TGTGCCAGCAGTCAGGGGAGCTACAATCAGCCCCAGCATTTT.